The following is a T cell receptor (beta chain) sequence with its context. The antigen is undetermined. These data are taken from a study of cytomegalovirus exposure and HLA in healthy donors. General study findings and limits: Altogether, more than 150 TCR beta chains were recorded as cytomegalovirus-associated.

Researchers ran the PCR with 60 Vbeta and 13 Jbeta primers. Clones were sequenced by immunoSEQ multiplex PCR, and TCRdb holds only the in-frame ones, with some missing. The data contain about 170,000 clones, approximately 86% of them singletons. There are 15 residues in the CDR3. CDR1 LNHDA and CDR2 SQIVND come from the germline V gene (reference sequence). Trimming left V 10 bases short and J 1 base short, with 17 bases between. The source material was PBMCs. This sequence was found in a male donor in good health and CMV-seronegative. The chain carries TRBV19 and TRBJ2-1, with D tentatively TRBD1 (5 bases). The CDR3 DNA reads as TGTGCCACCCAGGACAAGGCCTTTTCCTACAATGAGCAGTTCTTC. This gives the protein CATQDKAFSYNEQFF.